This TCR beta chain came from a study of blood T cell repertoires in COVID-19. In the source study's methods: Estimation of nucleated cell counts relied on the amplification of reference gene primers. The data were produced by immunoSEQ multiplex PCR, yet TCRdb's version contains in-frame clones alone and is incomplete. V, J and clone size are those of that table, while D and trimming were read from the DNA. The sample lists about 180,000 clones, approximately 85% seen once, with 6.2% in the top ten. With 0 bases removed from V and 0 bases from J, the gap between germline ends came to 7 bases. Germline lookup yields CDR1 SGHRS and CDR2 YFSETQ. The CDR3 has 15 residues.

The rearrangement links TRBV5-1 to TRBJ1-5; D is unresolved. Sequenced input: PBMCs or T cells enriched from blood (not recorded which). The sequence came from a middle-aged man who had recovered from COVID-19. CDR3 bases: TGCGCCAGCAGCTTGGCGGGTAATAGCAATCAGCCCCAGCATTTT. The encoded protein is CASSLAGNSNQPQHF.